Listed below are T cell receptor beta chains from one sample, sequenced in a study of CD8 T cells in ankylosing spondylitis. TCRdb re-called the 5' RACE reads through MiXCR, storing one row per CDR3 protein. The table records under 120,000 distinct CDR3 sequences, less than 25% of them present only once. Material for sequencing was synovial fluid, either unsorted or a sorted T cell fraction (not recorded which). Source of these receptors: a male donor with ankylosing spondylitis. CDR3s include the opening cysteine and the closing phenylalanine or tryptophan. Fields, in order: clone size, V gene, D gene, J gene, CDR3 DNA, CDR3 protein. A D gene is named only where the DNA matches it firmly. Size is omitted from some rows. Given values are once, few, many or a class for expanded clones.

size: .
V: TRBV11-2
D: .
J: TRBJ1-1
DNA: TGTGCCAGCAGCCCCGGGAATTTGAACACTGAAGCTTTCTTT
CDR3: CASSPGNLNTEAFF

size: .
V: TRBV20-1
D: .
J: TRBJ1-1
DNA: TGCAGAACACCCGGGAGGGCCGACACTGAAGCTTTCTTT
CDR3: CRTPGRADTEAFF

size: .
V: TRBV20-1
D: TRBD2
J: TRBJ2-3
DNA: TGCAGTGCTAGTTATAGCGGGAGTACCACAGATACGCAGTATTTT
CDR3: CSASYSGSTTDTQYF

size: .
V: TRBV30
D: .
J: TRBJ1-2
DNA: TGTGCCTGGAGCCCGGGGCTAACCAGCTACACCTTC
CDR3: CAWSPGLTSYTF

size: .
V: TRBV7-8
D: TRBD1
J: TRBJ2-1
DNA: TGTGCCAGCCGACCCGGACAGGCCTCCTACAATGAGCAGTTCTTC
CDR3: CASRPGQASYNEQFF

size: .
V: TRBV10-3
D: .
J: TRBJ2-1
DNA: TGTGCCATCAGTGATTTGGCCTACGATCGGGACAATGAGCAGTTCTTC
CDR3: CAISDLAYDRDNEQFF

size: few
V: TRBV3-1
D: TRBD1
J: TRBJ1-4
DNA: TGTGCCAGCAGCCACCTAGGACAGGGGGCGCGAGGTGAAAAACTGTTTTTT
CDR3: CASSHLGQGARGEKLFF

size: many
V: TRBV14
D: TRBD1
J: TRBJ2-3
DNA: TGTGCCAGCAGCCTACGGACGGGACAGGGTTCCAGTACGCAGTATTTT
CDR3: CASSLRTGQGSSTQYF

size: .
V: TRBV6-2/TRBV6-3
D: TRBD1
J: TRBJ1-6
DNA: TGTGCCAGCACCTTCGGGACAGACTATAATTCACCCCTCCACTTT
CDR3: CASTFGTDYNSPLHF

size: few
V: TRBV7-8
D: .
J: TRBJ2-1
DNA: TGTGCCAGCAGCCAAAATAGCAGGGGCAATGAGCAGTTCTTC
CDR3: CASSQNSRGNEQFF

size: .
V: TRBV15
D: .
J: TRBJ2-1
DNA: TGTGCCACCAGCAGAGCCCGGGATGAGCAGTTCTTC
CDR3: CATSRARDEQFF

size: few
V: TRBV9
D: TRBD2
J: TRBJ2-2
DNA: TGTGCCAGCAGCGTTCCACTAGCGGGCCCGAACACCGGGGAGCTGTTTTTT
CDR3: CASSVPLAGPNTGELFF

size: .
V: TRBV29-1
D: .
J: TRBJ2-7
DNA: TGCAGCGTTGTGGGGATCTGGGTGGGGGAGCAGTACTTC
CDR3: CSVVGIWVGEQYF

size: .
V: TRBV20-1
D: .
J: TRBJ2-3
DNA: TGCAGTGCTAGCGCCAGCGCGCGCACAGATACGCAGTATTTT
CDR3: CSASASARTDTQYF

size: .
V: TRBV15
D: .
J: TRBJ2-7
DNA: TGTGCCACCAGCAGAGACGTTTTACGGGTTTCCTACGAGCAGTACTTC
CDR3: CATSRDVLRVSYEQYF

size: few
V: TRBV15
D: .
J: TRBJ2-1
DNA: TGTGCCACCAGCAGAGCGGGGCCGAGGCAGTTCTTC
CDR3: CATSRAGPRQFF

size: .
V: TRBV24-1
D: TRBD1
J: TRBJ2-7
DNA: TGTGCCACCAGTGATACAGGGGGCACCGGCTACGAGCAGTACTTC
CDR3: CATSDTGGTGYEQYF